A single sample is the source of the 5 T cell receptor beta chains below, sequenced in a study of cytomegalovirus exposure and HLA in healthy donors. The PCR contained 60 Vbeta and 13 Jbeta primers. The repertoire was sequenced with immunoSEQ multiplex PCR; TCRdb's copy has only in-frame clones and lacks some. The sample shows roughly 120,000 clones, around four fifths of them seen only once. Source material: PBMCs. The source is a woman aged 55-70 years in good health and CMV-seropositive.

In DNA form, the CDR3 reads TGTGCCAGCAGCTTAGGCAGGGACTACGAGCAGTACTTC. Translated: CASSLGRDYEQYF. The gene calls are TRBV13 and TRBJ2-7; D is possibly TRBD1 (5 bases). CDR3 length: 13 amino acids. V lost 0 bases to trimming and J lost 3 bases, with 6 bases between them. Per the germline V gene, CDR1 is PRHDT and CDR2 is FYEKMQ (reference sequence).

V usage is TRBV28 and J usage is TRBJ2-7, with 9 bases aligning to TRBD1. The CDR3 length is 14 residues. Trimming at V came to 4 bases and at J to 10 bases, leaving 11 bases not matched to a gene. Germline CDR1 and CDR2: MDHEN and SYDVKM. CDR3 amino acids: CASSSQGTGIGQYF. The CDR3 coding sequence is TGTGCCAGCAGTTCTCAAGGGACAGGGATTGGTCAGTACTTC. Filled out from reference TRBV28 and TRBJ2-7, the complete variable domain reads DVKVTQSSRYLVKRTGEKVFLECVQDMDHENMFWYRQDPGLGLRLIYFSYDVKMKEKGDIPEGYSVSREKKERFSLILESASTNQTSMYLCASSSQGTGIGQYFGPGTRLTVT.

This sequence joins TRBV19 and TRBJ2-7; D might be TRBD2 (5 bases). V lost 4 bases to trimming and J lost 1 base, with 23 bases between them. The CDR3 has 18 amino acids. Germline V gene sequence: CDR1 LNHDA, CDR2 SQIVND (reference sequence). The DNA of the CDR3 is TGTGCCAGTAGTACAGCCCTCGGCGGGCGGTCGAAATCCTACGAGCAGTACTTC. Translating gives CASSTALGGRSKSYEQYF.

This clone was observed a single time. The chain is built from TRBV11-2 and TRBJ2-1; 8 bases match TRBD1. Germline CDR1 is SGHAT and CDR2 is FQNNGV. The CDR3 runs 15 residues. Trimming took 5 bases from V and 2 from J; bases not matched to a gene: 5. This CDR3 is CASSVRDRTYNEQFF. The CDR3 coding sequence is TGTGCCAGCAGCGTCCGGGACAGGACCTACAATGAGCAGTTCTTC.

The count of this clone is one. In nucleotides, the CDR3 is TGTGCCAGCAGTGTTTTACCCGTCCAGGGCAATGAGCAGTTCTTC. Translated: CASSVLPVQGNEQFF. J is TRBJ2-1 and V is TRBV6-1, with a weak D call TRBD1 (5 bases). In germline, CDR1 is MNHNS, CDR2 SASEGT. Trimming took off 4 bases at V and 6 bases at J, with 16 bases between the two ends. The CDR3 extends over 15 amino acids.